Following are 29 T cell receptor beta chains from one sample sequenced in a study of CD8+ T cells in alopecia areata. Once RNA had been extracted, it was reverse transcribed into cDNA to act as the sequencing template. The protocol was immunoSEQ multiplex PCR, while the TCRdb copy is restricted to in-frame clones and leaves out a portion. The repertoire holds under 250,000 clones, with 50% to 60% as singletons. The sample in question was CD4+ T cells sorted from blood, obtained at week 0. The receptors stem from a human donor with alopecia areata.

Comment on this clone: Different DNA sequences within this sample yield the same CDR3. V gene TRBV30 combines with J gene TRBJ1-5, with a weak D call TRBD1 (5 bases). From germline, CDR1 is GTSNPN and CDR2 SVGIG (reference sequence). V lost 3 bases and J 7 bases, leaving 13 bases between the germline ends. The CDR3 runs to 13 residues. The CDR3 region has the DNA TGTGCCTGGAGCCCTCAGGGCCTCCAGCCCCAGCATTTT. This translates into CAWSPQGLQPQHF. The whole variable domain, remainder taken from reference TRBV30 and TRBJ1-5, is SQTIHQWPATLVQPVGSPLSLECTVEGTSNPNLYWYRQAAGRGLQLLFYSVGIGQISSEVPQNLSASRPQDRQFILSSKKLLLSDSGFYLCAWSPQGLQPQHFGDGTRLSIL.

This chain joins TRBV7-6 and TRBJ2-7; D not resolved. Trimming cost V 1 base and J 3 bases, with 16 bases left between them. There are 16 residues in the CDR3. Germline V gene sequence: CDR1 SGHVS, CDR2 FNYEAQ. CDR3 bases: TGTGCCAGCAGCTTAGGAGCTGACGCGCCCAGCTACGAGCAGTACTTC. Translating gives CASSLGADAPSYEQYF.

In DNA, the CDR3 is TGCGCCAGCAGCCAAGATGGTTCGGCCCCCTACGAGCAGTACTTC. It encodes CASSQDGSAPYEQYF. The rearrangement joins TRBV4-1 to TRBJ2-7; no clear D. The CDR3 has 15 residues. CDR1 and CDR2 (germline): MGHRA, YSYEKL. Trimming cost V 0 bases and J 2 bases, with 11 bases left between them.

The chain uses TRBV6-4 and TRBJ2-3; D is uncertain. V shed 5 bases and J shed 2 bases, with 11 bases lying between them. Germline loops: CDR1 MRHNA, CDR2 SNTAGT. The CDR3 loop spans 14 amino acids. The DNA for the CDR3 is TGTGCCAGCAGTAAGGGTGCGGTCACAGATACGCAGTATTTT. As protein: CASSKGAVTDTQYF.

The chain carries TRBV5-1 and TRBJ2-1, with D possibly TRBD1 on 6 matching bases. Germline CDR1 reads SGHRS; CDR2 reads YFSETQ. The V end lost 0 bases, the J end lost 5 bases, and 9 bases lay between the germline ends. The CDR3 covers 14 residues. The CDR3 region has the DNA TGCGCCAGCAGCTTGGTACAGGGCCACAATGAGCAGTTCTTC. It yields the protein CASSLVQGHNEQFF.

V usage is TRBV11-2 and J usage is TRBJ1-1; D might be TRBD1 (6 bases). Trimming cost V 6 bases and J 6 bases, with 8 bases left between them. The CDR3 runs 11 residues. Germline CDR1 reads SGHAT; CDR2 reads FQNNGV. In DNA form, the CDR3 reads TGTGCCAGCAGGCAGGGGCCTGAAGCTTTCTTT. It translates to CASRQGPEAFF.

This clone occurred a few times. This chain uses TRBV7-9 with TRBJ2-1, with D possibly called TRBD1 or TRBD2 (5 bases each). This CDR3 is 15 amino acids long. The germline CDR1 and CDR2 sequences are SEHNR and FQNEAQ (reference sequence). V was clipped by 2 bases and J by 0 bases, with 8 bases between them. CDR3 residues: CASSLTGTSYNEQFF. Written as DNA, the CDR3 is TGTGCCAGCAGCTTAACTGGGACCTCCTACAATGAGCAGTTCTTC.

V and J are TRBV5-4 and TRBJ2-3; unclear D gene. V was clipped by 5 bases and J by 4 bases, with 5 bases between them. CDR1 is SGHNT and CDR2 is YYREEE in the germline V gene (reference sequence). The CDR3 contains 11 residues. The CDR3 region is CASRESDTQYF. The CDR3 coding sequence is TGTGCCAGCAGGGAGTCAGATACGCAGTATTTT.

This clone was detected a few times. The chain joins TRBV6-5 to TRBJ1-5, with a tentative D call TRBD1 (5 bases). The CDR3 is 15 amino acids. Germline values: CDR1 MNHEY, CDR2 SVGAGI. V lost 4 bases to trimming and J lost 2 bases, with 12 bases between them. CDR3 residues: CASSSGSYRNQPQHF. The DNA for the CDR3 is TGTGCCAGCAGTTCAGGGTCCTATCGCAATCAGCCCCAGCATTTT.

There are a few counts of this clone. The CDR3 region is CASSPAPNTGELFF. CDR3 coding DNA: TGTGCCAGCAGCCCAGCCCCCAACACCGGGGAGCTGTTTTTT. The chain has TRBV14 and TRBJ2-2; D not certain. The CDR3 extends over 14 amino acids. CDR1 and CDR2 (germline): SGHDN, FVKESK. V shed 4 bases and J shed 2 bases, with 8 bases lying between them.

The CDR3 coding sequence is TGTGCCAGCAGCCAATTCGGGGGGGGTGCGGATACGCAGTATTTT. Its protein product is CASSQFGGGADTQYF. The J gene is TRBJ2-3, the V gene TRBV4-2, with 8 nucleotides matching TRBD2. V gave up 2 bases and J gave up 6 bases; unmatched junction bases: 7. The length of the CDR3 is 15 residues. CDR1 LGHNA and CDR2 YNFKEQ come from the germline V gene.

The gene calls are TRBV30 and TRBJ1-1; no clear D. Germline-derived CDR1 and CDR2 are GTSNPN and SVGIG (reference sequence). Trimming stripped 2 bases from V and 2 bases from J, with 12 bases between. The CDR3 spans 14 residues. The CDR3 DNA is TGTGCCTGGAGTTTCTCCCTCCCTAACACTGAAGCTTTCTTT. This sequence encodes CAWSFSLPNTEAFF.

This clone was counted a few times. The chain uses TRBV7-9 and TRBJ1-1, with D perhaps matching TRBD1 (6 bases). The V gene's germline CDR1 is SEHNR and CDR2 FQNEAQ (reference sequence). CDR3 length equals 13 residues. Trimming removed 5 bases from V and 1 base from J, with 8 bases in between. Here the CDR3 DNA reads TGTGCCAGCAGCGGACAGCCGAACACTGAAGCTTTCTTT. This sequence encodes CASSGQPNTEAFF.

This clone showed up just a few times. The J gene is TRBJ1-5, the V gene TRBV5-1, with 7 nucleotides matching TRBD1. The trim removed 4 bases at V and 3 bases at J, leaving 10 bases unmatched. This CDR3 is 16 amino acids long. Per the germline V gene, CDR1 is SGHRS and CDR2 is YFSETQ. Here the CDR3 reads CASSPTGIGNNQPQHF. For the CDR3, the DNA is TGCGCCAGCAGCCCGACAGGGATCGGAAACAATCAGCCCCAGCATTTT.

Concerning this clone itself: A much larger clone differs by one base, so this may be a read error. Other DNA sequences in the sample encode the same CDR3. Written as DNA, the CDR3 is TGTGCCAGCAGCTTGGGACAGAACACTGAAGCTTTCTTT. This translates into CASSLGQNTEAFF. This chain links TRBV6-5 with TRBJ1-1; D perhaps matches TRBD1 (6 bases). Germline CDR1 reads MNHEY; CDR2 reads SVGAGI. This CDR3 spans 13 amino acids. V was clipped by 6 bases and J by 1 base, with 9 bases between them.

The V call is TRBV18, the J call TRBJ1-3; D gene ambiguous. CDR1 is KGHSH and CDR2 is LQKENI in the germline V gene. V was trimmed by 6 bases and J by 3 bases, leaving 12 bases between them. This CDR3 spans 14 amino acids. For the CDR3, the DNA is TGTGCCAGCTCTCTAGGCACGGGTGGAAACACCATATATTTT. It codes for CASSLGTGGNTIYF.

The chain is built from TRBV14 and TRBJ1-2; D remains ambiguous. The CDR3 has 16 residues. Germline CDR1 is SGHDN and CDR2 is FVKESK. V gave up 4 bases and J gave up 1 base, with 16 bases separating them. CDR3 in amino acids: CASSPIERGFNYGYTF. The CDR3 DNA reads TGTGCCAGCAGCCCCATAGAACGGGGATTTAACTATGGCTACACCTTC.

The chain has TRBV9 and TRBJ2-3; TRBD2 agrees at 12 bases. V dropped 4 bases and J dropped 2; count of bases not matched to a gene: 8. CDR3 length: 17 amino acids. Germline loops: CDR1 SGDLS, CDR2 YYNGEE. In DNA form, the CDR3 reads TGTGCCAGCAGCCCTAGACTAGCGGGGGATTTCACAGATACGCAGTATTTT. Amino acids: CASSPRLAGDFTDTQYF.

This clone was detected a few times. The chain is built from TRBV5-1 and TRBJ2-1; 9 positions match TRBD1. Trimming cost V 4 bases and J 4 bases; bases outside gene matches: 3. Germline-derived CDR1 and CDR2 are SGHRS and YFSETQ. The CDR3 covers 14 residues. The CDR3 DNA sequence: TGCGCCAGCAGCCCCGGGACAGGGTACAATGAGCAGTTCTTC. Translation gives CASSPGTGYNEQFF.

The chain couples TRBV30 to TRBJ2-1; 7 positions match TRBD2. The V gene's germline CDR1 is GTSNPN and CDR2 SVGIG (reference sequence). V lost 8 bases and J lost 4; bases outside the gene matches: 11. The CDR3 loop spans 14 amino acids. In nucleotides, the CDR3 is TGTGCCCTCCGCGGCCTAGCGGTATACAATGAGCAGTTCTTC. Translating gives CALRGLAVYNEQFF. Full variable domain (missing parts from reference TRBV30 and TRBJ2-1): SQTIHQWPATLVQPVGSPLSLECTVEGTSNPNLYWYRQAAGRGLQLLFYSVGIGQISSEVPQNLSASRPQDRQFILSSKKLLLSDSGFYLCALRGLAVYNEQFFGPGTRLTVL.

The chain uses TRBV20-1 and TRBJ2-3; D is uncertain. Germline CDR1 DFQATT, CDR2 SNEGSKA (reference sequence). V gave up 6 bases and J gave up 5 bases, with 9 bases separating them. This CDR3 region has 11 residues. The CDR3 region is CSALLGDTQYF. The CDR3 region has the DNA TGCAGTGCCCTTTTGGGAGATACGCAGTATTTT.

V is TRBV7-8 and J is TRBJ2-7; a weak D match, TRBD1 (5 bases). The germline V gene has CDR1 SGHVS and CDR2 FQNEAQ. V was cut by 7 bases and J by 3 bases, with 16 bases left in between. The CDR3 loop spans 14 amino acids. For the CDR3, the DNA is TGTGCCAGCACCCTCTACCTCGACAGCTACGAGCAGTACTTC. Its translation: CASTLYLDSYEQYF.

The gene calls are TRBV30 and TRBJ1-6; D gene uncertain. The CDR3 totals 12 residues. V gave up 2 bases and J gave up 7 bases, with 6 bases separating them. Germline V CDR1 and CDR2: GTSNPN, SVGIG (reference sequence). CDR3 amino acids: CAWSPRNSPLHF. The CDR3 DNA reads TGTGCCTGGAGTCCCCGCAATTCACCCCTCCACTTT.

The V and J genes are TRBV18 and TRBJ1-5; the D is unclear. Germline V gene lookup returns CDR1 KGHSH and CDR2 LQKENI. This CDR3 is built from 12 residues. V was shortened by 0 bases and J by 4 bases, with 1 base between the two germline ends. CDR3: CASSPPNQPQHF. The CDR3 DNA reads as TGTGCCAGCTCACCACCGAATCAGCCCCAGCATTTT.

The chain carries TRBV5-4 and TRBJ2-5, with 8 bases fitting TRBD2. Germline lookup yields CDR1 SGHNT and CDR2 YYREEE (reference sequence). Unmatched junction bases numbered 11, after V lost 8 bases and J lost 5 bases. CDR3 length: 14 residues. DNA of the CDR3: TGTGCCAGTTCGAGCGGGGGAGAGGGGGAGACCCAGTACTTC. As protein: CASSSGGEGETQYF.

This clone turned up a few times. The rearrangement joins TRBV5-1 to TRBJ1-2; TRBD1 agrees at 7 bases. The length of the CDR3 is 14 residues. The germline V gene has CDR1 SGHRS and CDR2 YFSETQ. Germline trimming cut 1 base from V and 8 bases from J; bases unmatched to any gene: 8. DNA for the CDR3: TGCGCCAGCAGCTTGAGGGAAGGGGGCCGGGGCTACACCTTC. Protein sequence: CASSLREGGRGYTF.

This clone was counted a single time. The V and J genes are TRBV12-2 and TRBJ1-1; the table's D gene call, TRBD1, was not cross checked with the DNA. TRBV12-2 is a pseudogene segment. The CDR3 has 14 amino acids. DNA for the CDR3: TGTGCAAGTCGCTGCAGGGTTGTGAACACTGAAGCTTTCTTT. Protein: CASRCRVVNTEAFF.

This clone showed up just once. The rearrangement joins TRBV19 to TRBJ1-5; 11 nucleotides align to TRBD1. The CDR3 extends over 15 amino acids. V lost 9 bases, J lost 0 bases, and 4 bases stayed unmatched. CDR1 and CDR2 from the germline V gene are LNHDA and SQIVND (reference sequence). The CDR3 region has the DNA TGTGCCAGCCGGGACAGGGGGTATAGCAATCAGCCCCAGCATTTT. It translates to CASRDRGYSNQPQHF.

This sequence joins TRBV4-1 and TRBJ1-1; D may be TRBD1 (6 bases). Germline-derived CDR1 and CDR2 are MGHRA and YSYEKL. The CDR3 loop spans 14 amino acids. The germline V and J ends were trimmed by 4 bases and 1 base, with 10 bases remaining between them. CDR3 sequence (DNA): TGCGCCAGCAGCCCACAGGACAGGAACACTGAAGCTTTCTTT. This encodes CASSPQDRNTEAFF.